The TCR beta chain under discussion was sequenced for a study of patients and donors after allogeneic stem cell transplantation. TCRdb passed the RT-PCR reads through MiXCR, listing each CDR3 protein once. The sample lists about 210,000 distinct CDR3 sequences; around 40% were seen once. The CDR3 is made up of 12 amino acids. V lost 7 bases and J 5 bases, leaving 10 bases between the germline ends. Per germline, CDR1 LGHNA and CDR2 YNFKEQ. Sequencing was done on a sample of blood, either unsorted or a sorted T cell fraction (not recorded which). V and J are TRBV4-2 and TRBJ2-3; a possible D gene is TRBD2 (7 bases). The origin of this receptor is a human donor who was either an allogeneic HSCT recipient or a stem cell or donor lymphocyte infusion donor (not recorded which). It is not recorded whose cells these are; they may come from a transplant donor. The CDR3: CASTGGRDTQYF. Here the CDR3 DNA reads TGTGCCAGCACGGGGGGCAGAGATACGCAGTATTTT.